This is a list of T cell receptor beta chains from one sample in a study of technical replicates of blood from a handful of donors. The method was immunoSEQ multiplex PCR; TCRdb's version includes in-frame clones alone and lacks a portion of them. Of approximately 81,000 clones in the sample, 90% to 96% were seen once. Specimen: T cells isolated from PBMCs. The origin of the receptors is a human donor in good health. The CDR3 runs from the conserved cysteine through the conserved F or W. The D gene is left open where the match is weak. Expanded clones are given a class, and other clones once, few, many or no size at all.

TGTGCCTGGGCGGACAGGGGTGTACTGGTACTTGATACGCAGTATTTT	CAWADRGVLVLDTQYF	TRBD1	TRBV30	.	TRBJ2-3
TGTGCCAGCAGCCCCACGACTAGCGGGAGGACCGAGCAGTACTTC	CASSPTTSGRTEQYF	TRBD2	TRBV7-2	.	TRBJ2-7
TGTGCCTCCCGTAGCCGGGACAGGGGGCTTAGTGGCTACACCTTC	CASRSRDRGLSGYTF	TRBD1	TRBV30	.	TRBJ1-2
TGTGCCAGCAGTTTATCGTATTCTAGCGGGAACGATGAGCAGTTCTTC	CASSLSYSSGNDEQFF	TRBD2	TRBV27	.	TRBJ2-1
TGCAGCGGAGGTAAAGTGGATTCGGACTATGGCTACACCTTC	CSGGKVDSDYGYTF	.	TRBV29-1	.	TRBJ1-2
TGCAGCGTGCGGGACAGGGGGGCCACAGATACGCAGTATTTT	CSVRDRGATDTQYF	TRBD1	TRBV29-1	.	TRBJ2-3
TGTGCCTGGAGTGTACGGGCCAGGGGGCATTCACCCCTCCACTTT	CAWSVRARGHSPLHF	TRBD1	TRBV30	.	TRBJ1-6
TGTGCCACCGTTACTAGCGGGGGTCACAATGAGCAGTTCTTC	CATVTSGGHNEQFF	TRBD2	TRBV27	.	TRBJ2-1
TGCAGCGTTTCCTTGACTAGAGATTACAATGAGCAGTTCTTC	CSVSLTRDYNEQFF	.	TRBV29-1	.	TRBJ2-1
TGTGCCAGCAGCCCCCCTATATTTACTAGCGAGCACACAGATACGCAGTATTTT	CASSPPIFTSEHTDTQYF	TRBD2	TRBV7-3	.	TRBJ2-3
TGTGCCAGCAGTTTCCTATCGGCCGGGACAGGGGGGAGGAAGACTGAAGCTTTCTTT	CASSFLSAGTGGRKTEAFF	TRBD1	TRBV28	.	TRBJ1-1
TGTGCCAGCAGCTTAGTAGCCCTAGAGTTCTACGAGCAGTACTTC	CASSLVALEFYEQYF	.	TRBV11-2	.	TRBJ2-7
TGTGCTAGTGGGCTCCCAGGGGATCAGCCCCAGCATTTT	CASGLPGDQPQHF	.	TRBV12-5	.	TRBJ1-5
TGTGCCAGCTCCCCCGGGACAACTAATGAAAAACTGTTTTTT	CASSPGTTNEKLFF	.	TRBV18	once	TRBJ1-4
TGCGCCAGCAGCCCTTCCGGGACAACTGGCTACACCTTC	CASSPSGTTGYTF	.	TRBV5-1	.	TRBJ1-2
TGCGCCAGCAGCATAGGGGGCAGCTCCTACGAGCAGTACTTC	CASSIGGSSYEQYF	TRBD1	TRBV5-1	.	TRBJ2-7
TGTGCCAGCAGTGACTCCAGGGAGGGGTCCCATGGCTACACCTTC	CASSDSREGSHGYTF	.	TRBV6-4	.	TRBJ1-2
TGTGCCAGCAGGAGCGGGAGGGCCACAGATACGCAGTATTTT	CASRSGRATDTQYF	TRBD2	TRBV27	.	TRBJ2-3
TGTGCCAGCAGTCTACCGGGGCGGGGGGCGAGGGAGACCCAGTACTTC	CASSLPGRGARETQYF	TRBD2	TRBV28	.	TRBJ2-5
TGTGCCAGCAGCTTCCAGAGCGGGAGGGGAGAGACCCAGTACTTC	CASSFQSGRGETQYF	TRBD2	TRBV7-2	.	TRBJ2-5
TGTGCCAGCAGTCCAGGGTGGAATGAGCAGTTCTTC	CASSPGWNEQFF	.	TRBV6-5	.	TRBJ2-1
TGCGCCAGCAGTGAGGGGGGACTAGCGGGAGTGCGGGAGCAGTACTTC	CASSEGGLAGVREQYF	TRBD2	TRBV10-1	.	TRBJ2-7
TGTGCCAGCAGTATTGGGGAGGGAGGTCGCCAGCAGTACTTC	CASSIGEGGRQQYF	TRBD2	TRBV27	.	TRBJ2-7
TGTGCCAGCATTTCGGTAGCGGGAGAGCAGTTCTTC	CASISVAGEQFF	TRBD2	TRBV6-5	once	TRBJ2-1
TGTGCCAGCAGTTTTATGTCTAGCGGACAAGAGACCCAGTACTTC	CASSFMSSGQETQYF	TRBD2	TRBV28	.	TRBJ2-5
TGTGCCAGCAGCTTCAACAATGAGCAGTTCTTC	CASSFNNEQFF	.	TRBV7-2	.	TRBJ2-1
TGCGCCAGCAGCTTCGAGGGCAGGGGTCAGCCCCAGCATTTT	CASSFEGRGQPQHF	.	TRBV5-1	.	TRBJ1-5
TGTGCCAGCAGTCCTAGGACTAGCGGGAGCCAAAATACGCAGTATTTT	CASSPRTSGSQNTQYF	TRBD2	TRBV28	.	TRBJ2-3
TGTGCCAGCAGACTGACTAGCGCCCCTGGGACCCAGTACTTC	CASRLTSAPGTQYF	TRBD2	TRBV6-5	.	TRBJ2-5
TGCAGCGGGACTAGCGGGACCAATGAGCAGTTCTTC	CSGTSGTNEQFF	TRBD2	TRBV29-1	.	TRBJ2-1
TGTGCCAGCAGTTTAGCCGGGACAGGGAAGGTGAGAGGAAACACCATATATTTT	CASSLAGTGKVRGNTIYF	TRBD1	TRBV28	.	TRBJ1-3
TGTGCCAGCAGTGATGGGACTTTAACAGACGAGCAGTACTTC	CASSDGTLTDEQYF	.	TRBV28	.	TRBJ2-7
TGCGCCAGCAGCCGATATCAGATGGAGACCCAGTACTTC	CASSRYQMETQYF	.	TRBV4-3	.	TRBJ2-5
TGTGCCAGCAGCCACCCGCTAGCGTCAGAGCAGTACTTC	CASSHPLASEQYF	.	TRBV11-2	.	TRBJ2-7
TGTGCCAGCAGCGTGGGCGTTCCTGGAAACACCATATATTTT	CASSVGVPGNTIYF	.	TRBV9	once	TRBJ1-3
TGTGCCAGCCTCAAAGACAGGGTTGACACTGAAGCTTTCTTT	CASLKDRVDTEAFF	TRBD1	TRBV2	.	TRBJ1-1
TGTGCCAGCAGCCCCGGGACTAGCGGGAGCTACGAGCAGTACTTC	CASSPGTSGSYEQYF	TRBD2	TRBV27	.	TRBJ2-7
TGTGCCAGTAGTAGGACAGGGGGGAATGAGCAGTTCTTC	CASSRTGGNEQFF	TRBD1	TRBV19	.	TRBJ2-1
TGCGCCAGCAACTCGGGTTTGTACAATGAGCAGTTCTTC	CASNSGLYNEQFF	.	TRBV10-2	.	TRBJ2-1
TGCGCCAGCAGCCAACTGGACAGGGGCTCGGACTATGGCTACACCTTC	CASSQLDRGSDYGYTF	TRBD1	TRBV4-3	.	TRBJ1-2
TGTGCCAGCAGTTTGCCGGGACAATCCCCCTACGAGCAGTACTTC	CASSLPGQSPYEQYF	.	TRBV6-5	.	TRBJ2-7
TGTGCCAGCAGCTTACTCCAGGGGAGAGGAAACACCATATATTTT	CASSLLQGRGNTIYF	.	TRBV7-2	.	TRBJ1-3
TGCGCCAGCAGCCAAGCTCTAGCGGGAGGCACAGATACGCAGTATTTT	CASSQALAGGTDTQYF	TRBD2	TRBV4-3	.	TRBJ2-3
TGTGCCTGGACCCGAACTGGGGGGAATCAGCCCCAGCATTTT	CAWTRTGGNQPQHF	.	TRBV30	once	TRBJ1-5
TGTGCCAGCAGCGGGTACAGGGGGCTCCCCACTGAAGCTTTCTTT	CASSGYRGLPTEAFF	TRBD1	TRBV9	.	TRBJ1-1
TGTGCCAGCAGCTTGGACAGAGAAGGTGAAAAACTGTTTTTT	CASSLDREGEKLFF	.	TRBV13	.	TRBJ1-4
TGCGCCAGCAGCCAAGATACCAGGGTCTACGAAAGTTACGAGCAGTACTTC	CASSQDTRVYESYEQYF	.	TRBV4-3	.	TRBJ2-7
TGTGCCAGCACGAGGAGCGGACGCACAGATACGCAGTATTTT	CASTRSGRTDTQYF	.	TRBV6-5	.	TRBJ2-3
TGTGCCAGCAGTGGATACAGGGCTGGAAACACCATATATTTT	CASSGYRAGNTIYF	.	TRBV28	.	TRBJ1-3
TGTGCCTGGAGTGTACACAGGGAAACTGGCTACACCTTC	CAWSVHRETGYTF	.	TRBV30	.	TRBJ1-2
TGTGCCAGCAGCATAACCGGGACAACGAACACCGGGGAGCTGTTTTTT	CASSITGTTNTGELFF	.	TRBV21-1	.	TRBJ2-2
TGTGCCAGCAGTTTAGGTTGGGCAGGGAACAATGAGCAGTTCTTC	CASSLGWAGNNEQFF	.	TRBV7-9	.	TRBJ2-1
TGTGCCAGCAGTTTAGAGAGGCCGGAGCAGTACTTC	CASSLERPEQYF	.	TRBV28	.	TRBJ2-7
TGCGCCAGCAGCCCGGTAGCGGGAGCCGACTACGAGCAGTACTTC	CASSPVAGADYEQYF	TRBD2	TRBV5-1	.	TRBJ2-7
TGTGCCAGTAAGGGGACAGGGTATCTGCTGGACACTGAAGCTTTCTTT	CASKGTGYLLDTEAFF	TRBD1	TRBV19	.	TRBJ1-1
TGTGCCAGCAGTGGTCAACAGAACACCGGGGAGCTGTTTTTT	CASSGQQNTGELFF	.	TRBV6-4	.	TRBJ2-2
TGCGCCAGCAGCTTGGCAGGAGGGAGCACAACTAATGAAAAACTGTTTTTT	CASSLAGGSTTNEKLFF	.	TRBV5-1	.	TRBJ1-4
TGTGCCATCAGTGAGTCCCACTACGAGCAGTACTTC	CAISESHYEQYF	.	TRBV10-3	.	TRBJ2-7
TGTGCCAGCAGTTTATCGGTAGGGGACAGGGACGAGCAGTACTTC	CASSLSVGDRDEQYF	TRBD1	TRBV27	.	TRBJ2-7
TGTGCCAGCAGTTACCCGAAGGGGAACGGAAACACCATATATTTT	CASSYPKGNGNTIYF	.	TRBV6-6	.	TRBJ1-3